These 31 T cell receptor beta chains originate from one sample sequenced in a study of metastatic and nonmetastatic thyroid tumors. With MiXCR, TCRdb reprocessed the PCR reads. This table holds about 7,300 clones, under 20% found once. Treatment of any kind had been given to no patient before thyroid surgery. Specimen: adjacent normal tissue. The source is a female donor with papillary thyroid cancer or a benign thyroid nodule (not recorded which). Some clones in this sample may be carry-over from other donors' samples.

This clone was counted at least ten times. The chain combines TRBV24-1 with TRBJ1-2, with D perhaps TRBD1 (6 bases). Trimming took off 7 bases at V and 2 bases at J, with 16 bases between the two ends. The CDR3 length is 15 residues. Germline V gene sequence: CDR1 KGHDR, CDR2 SFDVKD. Here the CDR3 reads CATRPTGNTNYGYTF. The CDR3 DNA sequence: TGTGCCACCAGGCCGACAGGAAACACAAACTATGGCTACACCTTC.

This clone has ten or more counts. The V call is TRBV24-1, the J call TRBJ2-6; a weak D match, TRBD2 (6 bases). This CDR3 has 18 residues. CDR1 is KGHDR and CDR2 is SFDVKD in the germline V gene. The V end lost 2 bases, the J end lost 2 bases, and 15 bases lay between the germline ends. Written as DNA, the CDR3 is TGTGCCACCAGTGATTCCCAGGACGGGGGAGCTGGGGCCAACGTCCTGACTTTC. This translates into CATSDSQDGGAGANVLTF.

The chain employs TRBV20-1 and TRBJ1-1; D possibly corresponds to TRBD1 (5 bases). This CDR3 has 14 residues. V shed 5 bases and J shed 2 bases, with 15 bases lying between them. The germline gives CDR1 DFQATT, CDR2 SNEGSKA (reference sequence). CDR3 residues: CSARPGARNTEAFF. CDR3 nucleotides: TGCAGTGCTCGCCCCGGGGCGAGAAACACTGAAGCTTTCTTT.

Relative to its sample, this clone is medium-sized (0.01 to 0.1%). The chain joins TRBV19 to TRBJ1-6, with 8 bases fitting TRBD1. The CDR3 covers 16 residues. V gave up 3 bases and J gave up 10 bases; unmatched junction bases: 11. The germline CDR1 and CDR2 sequences are LNHDA and SQIVND (reference sequence). CDR3 loop: CASSIGRTGSGSPLHF. CDR3 DNA sequence: TGTGCCAGTAGTATCGGGAGGACAGGGTCCGGGTCACCCCTCCACTTT.

V usage is TRBV2 and J usage is TRBJ2-3; TRBD2 matches at 14 bases. The CDR3 is made up of 16 amino acids. J lost 3 bases, V lost 6 bases, and 5 bases had no gene match. Germline V gene sequence: CDR1 SNHLY, CDR2 FYNNEI. The CDR3 reads CASRAGLAGVTDTQYF. CDR3 nucleotide sequence: TGTGCCAGCAGAGCGGGACTAGCGGGAGTAACAGATACGCAGTATTTT.

The chain couples TRBV6-4 to TRBJ2-2; 10 nucleotides match TRBD2. There are 15 residues in the CDR3. The junction had 0 bases not matched to a gene; V was cut back by 4 bases and J by 1 base. CDR1 and CDR2 (germline): MRHNA, SNTAGT. The CDR3 reads CASSGTSGNTGELFF. The CDR3 region has the DNA TGTGCCAGCAGTGGGACTAGCGGGAACACCGGGGAGCTGTTTTTT.

This clone came up many times. The genes are TRBV24-1 and TRBJ2-5, with unresolved D. CDR3 length equals 16 residues. CDR1 is KGHDR, CDR2 SFDVKD, per germline. Trimming took 2 bases from V and 3 from J, leaving 15 bases between them. CDR3 sequence: CATSDWSDPREETQYF. The CDR3 region has the DNA TGTGCCACCAGTGATTGGTCCGACCCTAGGGAAGAGACCCAGTACTTC.

The chain is built from TRBV2 and TRBJ2-7, with 8 nucleotides matching TRBD1. The CDR3 spans 14 residues. The V segment lost 5 bases and the J segment 1 base; nucleotides outside the gene matches: 4. Germline V gene lookup returns CDR1 SNHLY and CDR2 FYNNEI. CDR3 sequence (DNA): TGTGCCAGCAGTATAGGACAGGGTTCCTACGAGCAGTACTTC. Translated, it gives CASSIGQGSYEQYF.

There are a few counts of this clone. The junction departs from the called germline gene at one end, perhaps through a read error. The chain joins TRBV10-1 to TRBJ1-4, with 7 bases aligning to TRBD1. The CDR3 totals 14 residues. From germline, CDR1 is WNHNN and CDR2 SYGVQD (reference sequence). The CDR3 DNA reads TGCGCCATCCTGGAACAGGGGCGTTATGAAAAACTGTTTTTC. Amino acid sequence: CAILEQGRYEKLFF.

This sequence joins TRBV20-1 and TRBJ2-5; TRBD1 might be the D (7 bases). The CDR3 covers 15 residues. Germline V gene sequence: CDR1 DFQATT, CDR2 SNEGSKA (reference sequence). Trimming took off 6 bases at V and 7 bases at J, with 24 bases between the two ends. The CDR3 protein is CSAKGATGGGGTQYF. The DNA for the CDR3 is TGCAGTGCGAAGGGGGCGACCGGGGGAGGTGGGACCCAGTACTTC.

The V and J genes are TRBV4-1 and TRBJ1-5, with TRBD1 identical over 7 bases. V shed 1 base, J shed 6 bases, and the junction held 3 bases outside the gene matches. The CDR3 is 14 residues long. Germline V gene data show CDR1 as MGHRA and CDR2 as YSYEKL. The chain's CDR3 is CASSQGDRAQPQHF. The CDR3 DNA reads TGCGCCAGCAGCCAAGGAGACAGGGCTCAGCCCCAGCATTTT.

This rearrangement joins TRBV11-3 to TRBJ2-2; perhaps TRBD2 as D (6 bases). V was clipped by 4 bases and J by 0 bases, with 9 bases between them. The germline V gene encodes CDR1 SGHNT and CDR2 YENEEA. The CDR3 runs to 15 residues. CDR3 nucleotide sequence: TGTGCCAGCAGCTGGGGGGACTCGAACACCGGGGAGCTGTTTTTT. The encoded protein is CASSWGDSNTGELFF.

This clone was observed a handful of times. The CDR3 sequence: CASTSTRTYEQYF. CDR3 DNA: TGTGCCAGCACTTCGACAAGGACCTACGAGCAGTACTTC. The chain links TRBV28 to TRBJ2-7; no reliable D call. In germline, CDR1 is MDHEN, CDR2 SYDVKM. V lost 7 bases and J 2 bases, leaving 12 bases between the germline ends. This CDR3 has 13 residues. The whole variable domain, filled in from reference TRBV28 and TRBJ2-7, reads DVKVTQSSRYLVKRTGEKVFLECVQDMDHENMFWYRQDPGLGLRLIYFSYDVKMKEKGDIPEGYSVSREKKERFSLILESASTNQTSMYLCASTSTRTYEQYFGPGTRLTVT.

The chain links TRBV11-2 to TRBJ1-6; the D is unclear. Germline CDR1 reads SGHAT; CDR2 reads FQNNGV. V was clipped by 1 base and J by 6 bases, with 13 bases between them. The CDR3 totals 16 residues. The CDR3 sequence: CASSLGSGEVNSPLHF. CDR3 DNA sequence: TGTGCCAGCAGCTTAGGGTCCGGGGAGGTTAATTCACCCCTCCACTTT.

By share, this clone counts as medium-sized. This rearrangement joins TRBV20-1 to TRBJ2-1, with TRBD2 matching 11 bases. This CDR3 has 16 residues. V was pared by 1 base and J by 4 bases, with 6 bases of the junction left unmatched. Germline V CDR1 and CDR2: DFQATT, SNEGSKA (reference sequence). The CDR3 spells CSARARLAGPYNEQFF. The CDR3 coding sequence is TGCAGTGCTAGAGCCAGACTAGCGGGGCCTTACAATGAGCAGTTCTTC.

This clone is deemed medium-sized. The gene calls are TRBV28 and TRBJ1-6, with 10 positions matching TRBD1. Per germline, CDR1 MDHEN and CDR2 SYDVKM. V dropped 5 bases and J dropped 7; count of bases not matched to a gene: 8. This CDR3 has 16 residues. CDR3 in DNA: TGTGCCAGCAGTCCAAGACAGGGGGCGCGAAATTCACCCCTCCACTTT. This encodes CASSPRQGARNSPLHF.

Regarding this clone: This is likely a read error, given that the CDR3 carries no conserved phenylalanine or tryptophan at its end. The CDR3 region has the DNA TGTGCCAGCAGGGGCCGTGGCAGCGAAGAGACCCAGTACCTC. Residues: CASRGRGSEETQYL. This sequence joins TRBV6-1 and TRBJ2-5; unclear D gene. Trimming stripped 6 bases from V and 3 bases from J, with 14 bases between. The CDR3 extends over 14 amino acids. Germline V lookup: CDR1 MNHNS, CDR2 SASEGT.

This clone was seen many times. The CDR3 region has the DNA TGTGCCAGCAGCTTCTGGACAGGTAGGGACGAGCAGTACTTC. Its protein is CASSFWTGRDEQYF. V is TRBV7-9 and J is TRBJ2-7, with 7 nucleotides matching TRBD1. CDR3 length equals 14 residues. Trimming cost V 3 bases and J 5 bases; bases outside gene matches: 7. Germline loops: CDR1 SEHNR, CDR2 FQNEAQ (reference sequence). Filled out from reference TRBV7-9 and TRBJ2-7, the complete variable domain reads DTGVSQNPRHKITKRGQNVTFRCDPISEHNRLYWYRQTLGQGPEFLTYFQNEAQLEKSRLLSDRFSAERPKGSFSTLEIQRTEQGDSAMYLCASSFWTGRDEQYFGPGTRLTVT.

This clone has ten or more counts. The V and J genes are TRBV20-1 and TRBJ1-2, with 8 positions matching TRBD1. The trim removed 5 bases at V and 6 bases at J, leaving 5 bases unmatched. The CDR3 has 12 residues. The V gene's germline CDR1 is DFQATT and CDR2 SNEGSKA (reference sequence). CDR3 in DNA: TGCAGTGCTCTTCAGGGGGCAAATGGCTACACCTTC. As protein: CSALQGANGYTF.

In its sample, this clone is medium-sized (0.01 to 0.1%). The rearrangement links TRBV20-1 to TRBJ2-1, with D perhaps assigned TRBD1 or TRBD2 (5 bases each). Germline V lookup: CDR1 DFQATT, CDR2 SNEGSKA (reference sequence). CDR3 length: 14 residues. Trimming left V 6 bases short and J 5 bases short, with 17 bases between. The CDR3 protein is CSATRGQAHNEQFF. The DNA of the CDR3 is TGCAGTGCCACCCGGGGCCAAGCCCACAATGAGCAGTTCTTC.

This rearrangement joins TRBV7-2 to TRBJ1-1, with D tentatively TRBD1 (6 bases). The V gene lost 6 bases and the J gene lost 4 bases, with 15 bases spanning the gap. From germline, CDR1 is SGHTA and CDR2 FQGNSA. This CDR3 spans 14 amino acids. The CDR3 protein is CASRPGHGATEAFF. The DNA of the CDR3 is TGTGCCAGCAGACCGGGACATGGGGCCACTGAAGCTTTCTTT.

This clone rates as medium-sized. Other DNA variants within this sample encode the same CDR3. The chain employs TRBV27 and TRBJ2-5; 7 bases line up with TRBD1. The germline V gene has CDR1 MNHEY and CDR2 SMNVEV (reference sequence). The CDR3 is 14 residues long. Trimming at V came to 5 bases and at J to 4 bases, leaving 7 bases not matched to a gene. The DNA of the CDR3 is TGTGCCAGCAGTCTCAGACAGGGTAGAGAGACCCAGTACTTC. Its protein is CASSLRQGRETQYF.

There are a few counts of this clone. The gene calls are TRBV11-2 and TRBJ2-2; no firm D call. Per the germline V gene, CDR1 is SGHAT and CDR2 is FQNNGV. V gave up 6 bases and J gave up 5 bases, with 13 bases separating them. The CDR3 loop spans 14 amino acids. The DNA of the CDR3 is TGTGCCAGCAGTCCCGGACGGATGACCGGGGAGCTGTTTTTT. Translation: CASSPGRMTGELFF.

By sample share, this clone is medium-sized. CDR3 coding DNA: TGTGCCAGCAGTCAGGGACCCCCGGTCTACGAGCAGTACTTC. The encoded protein is CASSQGPPVYEQYF. This chain links TRBV12-3 or TRBV12-4 with TRBJ2-7, with D perhaps TRBD1 or TRBD2 (5 bases each). The CDR3 runs to 14 residues. The ends were cut back, 5 bases at V and 3 bases at J, with 14 bases in the middle.

This clone is medium-sized (0.01 to 0.1%) by share. The chain links TRBV30 to TRBJ1-6; maybe TRBD1 (6 bases). With 4 bases removed from V and 9 bases from J, the gap between germline ends came to 16 bases. The CDR3 spans 14 residues. Per the germline V gene, CDR1 is GTSNPN and CDR2 is SVGIG (reference sequence). The CDR3 loop is CAWKSQGVGSPLHF. The CDR3 DNA follows: TGTGCCTGGAAATCACAGGGAGTAGGTTCACCCCTCCACTTT.

This clone was recorded many times. One end of the junction is discordant with germline, which a read error may explain. J is TRBJ2-7 and V is TRBV5-4; 8 nucleotides match TRBD1. CDR3 length: 14 residues. Germline lookup yields CDR1 SGHNT and CDR2 YYREEE (reference sequence). Here the CDR3 DNA reads TGCGCCAGCAGCTCCCGGACAGGGATCAACGAGCAGTACTTC. Its translation: CASSSRTGINEQYF.

By proportion, this clone is medium-sized. The V gene is TRBV12-3 or TRBV12-4, the J gene TRBJ2-3, with TRBD1 as a possible D gene (6 bases). Trimming removed 10 bases at V and 5 bases at J, with 16 bases between. The CDR3 has 13 amino acids. The CDR3 DNA follows: TGTGCCACTTCCCCAGGGGTCGGAGATACGCAGTATTTT. This gives the protein CATSPGVGDTQYF.

Many counts were recorded for this clone. This chain links TRBV20-1 with TRBJ2-1; D possibly matches TRBD1 or TRBD2 (5 bases each). The V gene lost 4 bases and the J gene lost 7 bases, with 20 bases spanning the gap. Germline V gene lookup returns CDR1 DFQATT and CDR2 SNEGSKA (reference sequence). This CDR3 contains 15 residues. CDR3 in DNA: TGCAGTGCTATAGGACGGGGACCTATAATGAATGAGCAGTTCTTC. It specifies CSAIGRGPIMNEQFF.

The V gene is TRBV5-1, the J gene TRBJ2-7; 7 nucleotides agree with TRBD1. The CDR3 is 16 amino acids. The V gene's germline CDR1 is SGHRS and CDR2 YFSETQ. V dropped 0 bases and J dropped 1; count of bases not matched to a gene: 7. The CDR3 sequence: CASSLADRPYSYEQYF. The CDR3 bases are TGCGCCAGCAGCTTGGCGGACAGGCCTTATTCCTACGAGCAGTACTTC.

This chain links TRBV3-1 with TRBJ1-2, with D perhaps TRBD1 (6 bases). V was shortened by 0 bases and J by 2 bases, with 16 bases between the two germline ends. Germline V lookup: CDR1 LGHDT, CDR2 YNNKEL (reference sequence). The CDR3 covers 17 residues. DNA for the CDR3: TGTGCCAGCAGCCAAGAGGGAGGACAGACACTCAACTATGGCTACACCTTC. Its protein is CASSQEGGQTLNYGYTF.

The chain couples TRBV5-6 to TRBJ2-7; 7 nucleotides align to TRBD1. V shed 1 base and J 5 bases; nucleotides not matched to a gene: 6. Looked up from germline, CDR1 is SGHDT and CDR2 is YYEEEE. This CDR3 has 14 amino acids. The CDR3 reads CASSLRQGQNEQYF. The CDR3 DNA is TGTGCCAGCAGCTTGCGACAGGGTCAGAACGAGCAGTACTTC.